This T cell receptor (beta chain) was sequenced for a study of blood T cell repertoires in COVID-19. The table came from immunoSEQ multiplex PCR; TCRdb's copy has only in-frame clones and leaves some out. The repertoire includes approximately 240,000 clones, around nine tenths of them detected once, and around 2% sits in the top ten. The V gene's germline CDR1 is SGHRS and CDR2 YFSETQ. Trimming cost V 4 bases and J 3 bases; bases outside gene matches: 6. There are 15 residues in the CDR3. This study enrolled people aged about 18 to 100 from approximately 24 US geographic areas. V and J are TRBV5-1 and TRBJ2-7, with 11 bases that match TRBD2. This sequence originates from a young woman who had recovered from COVID-19. What was sequenced was PBMCs or T cells enriched from blood (not recorded which). CDR3 in amino acids: CASSLGLAAGYEQYF. The CDR3, as DNA: TGCGCCAGCAGCCTGGGACTAGCGGCCGGCTACGAGCAGTACTTC. Drawing the rest from reference TRBV5-1 and TRBJ2-7, the complete variable domain is KAGVTQTPRYLIKTRGQQVTLSCSPISGHRSVSWYQQTPGQGLQFLFEYFSETQRNKGNFPGRFSGRQFSNSRSEMNVSTLELGDSALYLCASSLGLAAGYEQYFGPGTRLTVT.